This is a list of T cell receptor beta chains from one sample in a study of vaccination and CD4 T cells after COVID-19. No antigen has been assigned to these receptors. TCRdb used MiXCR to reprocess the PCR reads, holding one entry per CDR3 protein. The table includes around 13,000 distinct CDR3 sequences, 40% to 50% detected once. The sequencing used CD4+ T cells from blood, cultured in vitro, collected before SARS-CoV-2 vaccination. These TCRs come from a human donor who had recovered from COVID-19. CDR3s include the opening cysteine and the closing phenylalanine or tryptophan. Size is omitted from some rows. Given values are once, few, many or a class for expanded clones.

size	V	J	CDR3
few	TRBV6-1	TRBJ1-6	CASSLVDSSPLHF
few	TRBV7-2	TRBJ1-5	CASSWGANQPQHF
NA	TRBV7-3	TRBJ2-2	CASSTSGGARTGELFF
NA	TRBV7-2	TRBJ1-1	CASRAGFYSNTEAFF
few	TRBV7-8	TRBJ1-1	CASSSGSREGTEAFF
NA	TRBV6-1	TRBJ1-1	CASSEPGTTEAFF
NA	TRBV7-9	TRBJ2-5	CASSLGDRDQETQYF
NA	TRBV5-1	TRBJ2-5	CASSRGEEETQYF
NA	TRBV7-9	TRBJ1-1	CASSQDLLNTEAFF
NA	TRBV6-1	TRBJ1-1	CASSQGRNTEAFF
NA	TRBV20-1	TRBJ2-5	CSARDHRELQETQYF
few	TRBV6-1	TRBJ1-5	CASSNAREGSNQPQHF
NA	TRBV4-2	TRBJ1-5	CASSQGSGINQPQHF
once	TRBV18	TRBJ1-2	CASSPGTGRNYGYTF
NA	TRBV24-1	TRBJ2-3	CATGEKGIFTDTQYF
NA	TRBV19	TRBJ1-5	CASRSRLANQPQHF
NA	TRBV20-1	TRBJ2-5	CSASDRQETQYF
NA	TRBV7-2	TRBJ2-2	CASSPQAGGNTGELFF
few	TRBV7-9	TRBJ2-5	CASRKAGGDLATQYF
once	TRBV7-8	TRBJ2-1	CASSFGTSGRLYEQFF
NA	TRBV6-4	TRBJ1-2	CASSEGGLVYGYTF
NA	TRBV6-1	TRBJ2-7	CASTPRGTIYEQYF
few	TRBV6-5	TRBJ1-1	CASSSWDNLNTEAFF
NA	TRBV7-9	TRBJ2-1	CASSQGFFENEQFF
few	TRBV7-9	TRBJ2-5	CASSSRPRDPQGRETQYF
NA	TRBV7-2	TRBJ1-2	CASSKPHRGGGYTF
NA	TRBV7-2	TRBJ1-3	CASSLEEGGSGYTIYF
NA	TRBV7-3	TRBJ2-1	CASSLTIGHEQFF
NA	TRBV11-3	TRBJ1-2	CASSLELPGQGGYGYTF
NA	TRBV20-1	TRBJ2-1	CSGRRDLTYNEQFF
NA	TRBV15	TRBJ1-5	CATSRGSNQPQHF
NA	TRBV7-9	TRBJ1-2	CASSLGMGSIDGYTF
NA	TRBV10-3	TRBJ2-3	CAIREAGGITDTQYF
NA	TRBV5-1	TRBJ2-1	CASSPPSSHEQFF
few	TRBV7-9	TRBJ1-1	CASSHLTEAFF
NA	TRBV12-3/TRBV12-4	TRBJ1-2	CASSGDRTYGYTF
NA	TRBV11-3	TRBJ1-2	CASSLGRNYGYTF
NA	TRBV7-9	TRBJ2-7	CASSQTGYEQYF
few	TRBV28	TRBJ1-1	CATSTVNTEAFF
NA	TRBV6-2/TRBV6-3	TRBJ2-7	CASNTRGPRDEQYF
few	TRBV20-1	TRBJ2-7	CSAEISREQYF
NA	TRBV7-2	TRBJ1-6	CASSPAPYNSPLHF
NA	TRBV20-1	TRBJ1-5	CSAPGQGIYSNQPQHF
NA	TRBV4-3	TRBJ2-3	CASSQGGGGGYSTDTQYF
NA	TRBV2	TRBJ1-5	CASAGGNQPQHF
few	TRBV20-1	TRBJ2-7	CSARGGYGTNAYEQYF
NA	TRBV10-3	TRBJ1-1	CAINGGGTEAFF
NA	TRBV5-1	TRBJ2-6	CASSLDGIAGANVLTF
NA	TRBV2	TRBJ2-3	CASRTTGTDTQYF
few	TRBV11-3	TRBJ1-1	CASSLGRQVDAFF
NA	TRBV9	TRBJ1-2	CASSVGHHYGYTF
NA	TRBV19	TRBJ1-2	CASSISTANYGYTF
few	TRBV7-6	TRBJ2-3	CASSQRGGSSTDTQYF
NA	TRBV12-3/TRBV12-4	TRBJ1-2	CASSLALNYGYTF
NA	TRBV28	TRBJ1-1	CASRGARVAFF
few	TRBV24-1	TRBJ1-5	CATSDEHQPQHF
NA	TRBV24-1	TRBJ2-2	CATSEGRQGAGELFF